These 30 T cell receptor beta chains were all obtained from the same sample, sequenced in a study of long-term antiretroviral therapy in people with HIV. The libraries were made with immunoSEQ v3.0 at survey level. TCRdb's table, derived via immunoSEQ multiplex PCR, lists solely in-frame clones and lacks some. Here the sample spans around 21,000 clones, about nine tenths being singletons. Sequencing used unsorted PBMCs, obtained 0.2 years before starting antiretroviral therapy. These receptors originate from a man younger than 35 with HIV.

This clone was seen just once. The rearrangement uses TRBV4-3 and TRBJ2-7; a weak D match, TRBD1 (6 bases). V lost 4 bases and J 0 bases, leaving 10 bases between the germline ends. Germline CDR1 and CDR2: LGHNA and YSLEER. The length of the CDR3 is 14 residues. The CDR3 is CASSPGTRSYEQYF. CDR3 sequence (DNA): TGCGCCAGCAGCCCCGGGACACGCTCCTACGAGCAGTACTTC.

The rearrangement uses TRBV6-1 and TRBJ1-1; D might be TRBD1 (5 bases). The germline CDR1 and CDR2 sequences are MNHNS and SASEGT. With 2 bases removed from V and 0 bases from J, the gap between germline ends came to 16 bases. This CDR3 has 17 amino acids. In DNA form, the CDR3 reads TGTGCCAGCAGTGAACCCCCACACACAGGAATGAACACTGAAGCTTTCTTT. Translated: CASSEPPHTGMNTEAFF.

This clone came up once. The chain has TRBV2 and TRBJ2-7; D is perhaps TRBD2 (5 bases). The CDR3 contains 14 residues. CDR1 and CDR2 from the germline V gene are SNHLY and FYNNEI. Trimming took off 8 bases at V and 0 bases at J, with 14 bases between the two ends. The CDR3 sequence is CASSQDSSSYEQYF. CDR3 nucleotide sequence: TGTGCCAGCTCTCAGGACTCGAGCTCCTACGAGCAGTACTTC. The full variable domain, with the rest looked up from reference TRBV2 and TRBJ2-7, is EPEVTQTPSHQVTQMGQEVILRCVPISNHLYFYWYRQILGQKVEFLVSFYNNEISEKSEIFDDQFSVERPDGSNFTLKIRSTKLEDSAMYFCASSQDSSSYEQYFGPGTRLTVT.

This clone is medium-sized (0.01 to 0.1%) within its sample. The rearrangement links TRBV28 to TRBJ1-2, with TRBD1 matching over 8 bases. This CDR3 region has 13 residues. In germline, CDR1 is MDHEN, CDR2 SYDVKM. The V segment lost 5 bases and the J segment 4 bases; nucleotides outside the gene matches: 3. The CDR3 DNA is TGTGCCAGCAGTCTTGACAGGGGCTATGGCTACACCTTC. The encoded protein is CASSLDRGYGYTF.

The chain carries TRBV30 and TRBJ1-2; 9 nucleotides line up with TRBD1. V lost 4 bases, J lost 3 bases, and 3 bases stayed unmatched. The germline V gene has CDR1 GTSNPN and CDR2 SVGIG (reference sequence). The CDR3 consists of 13 residues. CDR3 coding DNA: TGTGCCTGGAACAGGGGGCATGACTATGGCTACACCTTC. It codes for CAWNRGHDYGYTF.

This clone was seen only a few times. The chain joins TRBV7-3 to TRBJ1-2; D remains unclear. Deletions cut 2 bases from V and 8 bases from J, with 12 bases between. There are 13 residues in the CDR3. In germline, CDR1 is SGHTA, CDR2 FQGTGA. CDR3 in DNA: TGTGCCAGCAGCTTATCCTCAGGTTGGGGCTACACCTTC. Protein product: CASSLSSGWGYTF.

The chain recombines TRBV6-1 with TRBJ1-4, with no clear D. Germline CDR1 MNHNS, CDR2 SASEGT. Trimming took 7 bases from V and 5 from J, leaving 17 bases between them. The CDR3 spans 15 residues. This CDR3 reads CASKGSPIINEKLFF. The CDR3 DNA is TGTGCCAGCAAGGGCAGCCCCATAATCAATGAAAAACTGTTTTTT.

This chain uses TRBV6-1 with TRBJ2-1; 8 bases are a match to TRBD1. The V segment lost 6 bases and the J segment 4 bases; nucleotides outside the gene matches: 8. From germline, CDR1 is MNHNS and CDR2 SASEGT. The CDR3 totals 15 residues. CDR3 in DNA: TGTGCCAGCAGCCCGGGACAGGACTTTTACAATGAGCAGTTCTTC. It codes for CASSPGQDFYNEQFF.

This sequence joins TRBV6-5 and TRBJ2-3, with D perhaps being TRBD1 or TRBD2 (5 bases each). The CDR3 is 14 residues long. The germline V gene has CDR1 MNHEY and CDR2 SVGAGI. V lost 2 bases, J lost 8 bases, and 14 bases lay in between. Here the CDR3 reads CASSYKARGATQYF. In nucleotides, the CDR3 is TGTGCCAGCAGTTACAAGGCTAGGGGAGCTACGCAGTATTTT.

The J gene is TRBJ2-7, the V gene TRBV30, with 7 bases identical to TRBD1. This CDR3 is 12 amino acids long. Germline values: CDR1 GTSNPN, CDR2 SVGIG (reference sequence). V shed 5 bases and J 7 bases; nucleotides not matched to a gene: 8. The CDR3 bases are TGTGCCTGGGCGGCGACAGGGAGTGAGCAGTACTTC. This sequence encodes CAWAATGSEQYF.

This chain uses TRBV4-1 with TRBJ1-2; TRBD1 agrees at 7 bases. J lost 5 bases, V lost 0 bases, and 6 bases had no gene match. This CDR3 has 15 residues. CDR1 is MGHRA and CDR2 is YSYEKL in the germline V gene. In nucleotides, the CDR3 is TGCGCCAGCAGCCAAGAGGGACAGAAACCTTATGGCTACACCTTC. Translation gives CASSQEGQKPYGYTF.

The CDR3 reads CASSARPGGGGPYNEQFF. DNA of the CDR3: TGTGCCAGCAGCGCACGCCCGGGCGGGGGGGGCCCCTACAATGAGCAGTTCTTC. This rearrangement joins TRBV7-2 to TRBJ2-1; TRBD2 aligns across 9 bases. J gave up 2 bases and V 5 bases, and 13 bases lay outside the gene matches. CDR1 and CDR2 (germline): SGHTA, FQGNSA. This CDR3 contains 18 residues.

In DNA, the CDR3 is TGTGCCATCAGTGAGTCGTGGGGGGACTATGGCTACACCTTC. This codes for CAISESWGDYGYTF. V usage is TRBV10-3 and J usage is TRBJ1-2, with D tentatively TRBD1 (5 bases). Germline V gene sequence: CDR1 ENHRY, CDR2 SYGVKD. The CDR3 sequence is 14 residues long. Deletions cut 0 bases from V and 3 bases from J, with 8 bases between.

The V gene is TRBV30, the J gene TRBJ1-6; 7 bases match TRBD1. CDR1 is GTSNPN and CDR2 is SVGIG in the germline V gene (reference sequence). The CDR3 has 20 amino acids. Trimming took 2 bases from V and 0 from J; bases not matched to a gene: 16. Here the CDR3 DNA reads TGTGCCTGGAGTCCAACCATTTTCTGGGGACAGAGCTCCTATAATTCACCCCTCCACTTT. This sequence encodes CAWSPTIFWGQSSYNSPLHF. Full variable domain (rest looked up from reference TRBV30 and TRBJ1-6): SQTIHQWPATLVQPVGSPLSLECTVEGTSNPNLYWYRQAAGRGLQLLFYSVGIGQISSEVPQNLSASRPQDRQFILSSKKLLLSDSGFYLCAWSPTIFWGQSSYNSPLHFGNGTRLTVT.

The J gene is TRBJ1-4, the V gene TRBV7-9; 7 bases align to TRBD1. V lost 4 bases to trimming and J lost 8 bases; unmatched junction nucleotides: 7. Germline V gives CDR1 SEHNR, CDR2 FQNEAQ (reference sequence). The CDR3 is 14 amino acids. The CDR3 is CASSSDREGEKLFF. In DNA, the CDR3 is TGTGCCAGCAGCTCCGACAGGGAGGGCGAAAAACTGTTTTTT.

This clone was detected only once. The chain couples TRBV29-1 to TRBJ2-2; weak D call: TRBD1 (6 bases). This CDR3 contains 15 residues. Germline CDR1 and CDR2: SQVTM and ANQGSEA. V lost 7 bases, J lost 1 base, and 16 bases lay in between. As DNA, the CDR3 is TGCAGCGGCTTGGGGGACAAACTGAACACCGGGGAGCTGTTTTTT. Residues: CSGLGDKLNTGELFF.

This clone was counted once. The rearrangement links TRBV25-1 to TRBJ2-5; D may be TRBD2 (7 bases). Germline CDR1 reads MGHDK; CDR2 reads SYGVNS. CDR3 size: 15 residues. V lost 5 bases and J 4 bases, leaving 17 bases between the germline ends. Here the CDR3 reads CASSIIGGGGETQYF. The CDR3, as DNA: TGTGCCAGCAGTATAATTGGAGGGGGGGGAGAGACCCAGTACTTC.

The gene calls are TRBV11-2 and TRBJ2-2; TRBD1 might be the D (5 bases). V was trimmed by 2 bases and J by 6 bases, leaving 10 bases between them. This CDR3 has 14 residues. Germline V gives CDR1 SGHAT, CDR2 FQNNGV. The CDR3 DNA sequence: TGTGCCAGCAGCTTACCTCAGGGCGCCGGGGAGCTGTTTTTT. It translates to CASSLPQGAGELFF.

Notes on this clone: One end of the junction does not line up with germline, which may come from a read error. V is TRBV7-8 and J is TRBJ2-5, with D perhaps being TRBD1 or TRBD2 (6 bases each). The CDR3 is made up of 15 amino acids. Germline V gene sequence: CDR1 SGHVS, CDR2 FQNEAQ. CDR3 sequence reads: CASSLARGTSRTQYF. For the CDR3, the DNA is TGTGCCAGCAGCCTAGCGAGGGGGACCTCCCGGACCCAGTACTTC.

This clone has just a few counts. The chain recombines TRBV7-9 with TRBJ2-3; D is undetermined. With 4 bases removed from V and 4 bases from J, the gap between germline ends came to 15 bases. The germline gives CDR1 SEHNR, CDR2 FQNEAQ (reference sequence). CDR3 size: 15 residues. The DNA for the CDR3 is TGTGCCAGCAGCTCTCTAACCCACGAAGCAGATACGCAGTATTTT. It specifies CASSSLTHEADTQYF.

The V call is TRBV7-4, the J call TRBJ2-2; a weak D match, TRBD1 (5 bases). With 1 base removed from V and 3 bases from J, the gap between germline ends came to 9 bases. Germline V gene data show CDR1 as SGHVT and CDR2 as SQSDAQ. The length of the CDR3 is 15 residues. The CDR3 spells CASSLGRQYTGELFF. CDR3 sequence (DNA): TGTGCCAGCAGCTTAGGCAGACAGTACACCGGGGAGCTGTTTTTT.

In its sample, this clone was seen once. CDR3 sequence (DNA): TGTGCCAGTACCCTCTGGGGACAGCTACAGAATCAGCCCCAGCATTTT. Translating gives CASTLWGQLQNQPQHF. The chain recombines TRBV19 with TRBJ1-5, with TRBD1 identical over 7 bases. The CDR3 totals 16 residues. After removal of 7 bases from V and 4 bases from J, the junction contained 13 bases not matched to a gene. Germline V gene lookup returns CDR1 LNHDA and CDR2 SQIVND (reference sequence).

J is TRBJ2-1 and V is TRBV29-1, with D possibly being TRBD1 (5 bases). Germline loops: CDR1 SQVTM, CDR2 ANQGSEA. Trimming took 7 bases from V and 5 from J, leaving 9 bases between them. This CDR3 comprises 11 residues. CDR3 DNA: TGCAGCGGCGACAGAAACAATGAGCAGTTCTTC. Its translation: CSGDRNNEQFF.

This clone was found a few times. V usage is TRBV5-5 and J usage is TRBJ1-5, with D possibly matching TRBD1 (6 bases). V was pared by 4 bases and J by 5 bases, with 7 bases between. The CDR3 spans 12 residues. Germline V lookup: CDR1 SGHKS, CDR2 YYEKEE (reference sequence). DNA for the CDR3: TGTGCCAGCAGCCCAGGGGATCAGCCCCAGCATTTT. This sequence encodes CASSPGDQPQHF.

This rearrangement joins TRBV27 to TRBJ2-5; unclear D gene. CDR1 is MNHEY, CDR2 SMNVEV, per germline (reference sequence). The V and J ends lost 2 bases and 5 bases respectively, with 9 bases between them. The CDR3 sequence is 13 residues long. The CDR3 region has the DNA TGTGCCAGCAGTTTACAGGTATGGGAGACCCAGTACTTC. Encoded protein: CASSLQVWETQYF.

CDR3 protein: CASSTPLHGVIEQYF. In nucleotides, the CDR3 is TGTGCCAGCAGTACTCCCCTACATGGGGTTATCGAGCAGTACTTC. The chain couples TRBV6-6 to TRBJ2-7, with D unresolved. Per germline, CDR1 MNHNY and CDR2 SVGAGI (reference sequence). The CDR3 covers 15 residues. Trimming removed 5 bases from V and 6 bases from J, with 20 bases in between.

The CDR3: CASKETGHTDTQYF. CDR3 DNA sequence: TGTGCCAGCAAAGAGACGGGACACACAGATACGCAGTATTTT. The chain couples TRBV2 to TRBJ2-3; tentatively, D is TRBD1 (6 bases). Trimming took 7 bases from V and 2 from J, leaving 13 bases between them. The germline gives CDR1 SNHLY, CDR2 FYNNEI. The CDR3 spans 14 residues.

The rearrangement joins TRBV6-1 to TRBJ2-5; weak D call: TRBD1 (6 bases). V was clipped by 9 bases and J by 5 bases, with 22 bases between them. The CDR3 extends over 15 amino acids. The germline CDR1 and CDR2 sequences are MNHNS and SASEGT. Written as DNA, the CDR3 is TGTGCCAGTGGCCCGTTTAGCAGGGGCGGGGAGACCCAGTACTTC. This translates into CASGPFSRGGETQYF.

This rearrangement joins TRBV27 to TRBJ2-1, with 7 bases matching TRBD2. CDR1 is MNHEY, CDR2 SMNVEV, per germline (reference sequence). This CDR3 has 14 residues. V was clipped by 5 bases and J by 1 base; unmatched bases: 2. The CDR3 loop is CASSRDYSYNEQFF. CDR3 nucleotides: TGTGCCAGCAGTCGGGACTATTCCTACAATGAGCAGTTCTTC.

The gene calls are TRBV19 and TRBJ2-2, with a weak D call TRBD2 (7 bases). The CDR3 length is 14 residues. CDR1 LNHDA and CDR2 SQIVND come from the germline V gene (reference sequence). V lost 5 bases, J lost 7 bases, and 14 bases lay in between. CDR3 sequence reads: CASSGGAGVGELFF. DNA of the CDR3: TGTGCCAGTAGTGGGGGGGCTGGGGTCGGGGAGCTGTTTTTT.